This note documents a single TCR beta chain sequence. Naive CD45RA+ and memory CD45RO+ CD4+ or CD8+ T cells were FACS-sorted. The sample is drawn from a study of regulatory dendritic cells for organ transplantation. The germline V gene has CDR1 SEHNR and CDR2 FQNEAQ (reference sequence). V was pared by 0 bases and J by 4 bases, with 6 bases between. The CDR3 length is 13 residues. The table came from immunoSEQ multiplex PCR; TCRdb's copy has only in-frame clones and leaves some out. The sample comprises about 38,000 clones, 80% to 95% of which are singletons, and over 0.1% rests with the top ten. The clonotype was recovered from a human donor in good health. The V gene is TRBV7-9, the J gene TRBJ1-2, with D tentatively TRBD1 (6 bases). Sequenced material: naive CD8+ T cells from blood. Subset denoted: CD45RA+ naive T cells. The CDR3 protein is CASSLAGAYGYTF. DNA for the CDR3: TGTGCCAGCAGCTTAGCGGGGGCCTATGGCTACACCTTC.